This T cell receptor (beta chain) came from a study of T cell repertoires in cytomegalovirus infection. On the study more broadly: Public TCR beta signatures indicated both CMV infection and matching HLA type.

Germline assignment: CDR1 LNHDA and CDR2 SQIVND (reference sequence). The ends were cut back, 6 bases at V and 10 bases at J, with 15 bases in the middle. The CDR3 loop spans 13 amino acids. Study-wide points: Adding up the frequency of public TCR beta families identified people who carried CMV plus the relevant HLA. Clonotype analysis showed dominance of the ex vivo response by HLA-C-restricted CMV-specific TCR beta clonotypes.

Points on this clonotype: Its antigen is undetermined.

TCRdb re-called the reads with MiXCR, one entry per CDR3 protein. The table includes just under 300,000 distinct CDR3 sequences, 8% to 10% detected once. The V and J genes are TRBV19 and TRBJ1-4; D gene ambiguous. The TCR sequence derives from a human donor in good health (CMV status not recorded). Some clones in this sample may be carry-over from other donors' samples. The sequencing sample was made of PBMCs. CDR3 residues: CASSLRLGGKLFF. The CDR3 DNA reads TGTGCCAGTAGCCTCCGGTTGGGAGGAAAACTGTTTTTT.